These T cell receptor beta chains were read from a single sample in a study of blood T cell repertoires in COVID-19. This table comes from immunoSEQ multiplex PCR, and its TCRdb copy is limited to in-frame clones, with some not included. The repertoire holds roughly 220,000 clones, with around 87% as singletons. Source material: peripheral blood. Source of these receptors: a man between 60 and 75 years old with acute or convalescent COVID-19. CDR3s include the opening cysteine and the closing phenylalanine or tryptophan. The D gene is left open where the match is weak. Rows give clone size only sometimes, using once, few, many, or a class for an expanded clone.

J: TRBJ1-4; V: TRBV9; D: TRBD1; size: .; CDR3: CASRGTEGEKLFF; DNA: TGTGCCAGCAGAGGGACAGAGGGTGAAAAACTGTTTTTT
J: TRBJ2-7; V: TRBV4-1; D: .; size: .; CDR3: CASSQVSDSSYEQYF; DNA: TGCGCCAGCAGCCAAGTCAGCGACTCCTCCTACGAGCAGTACTTC
J: TRBJ1-1; V: TRBV6-6; D: TRBD1; size: .; CDR3: CASIRTGNTEAFF; DNA: TGTGCCAGCATCAGGACAGGGAACACTGAAGCTTTCTTT
J: TRBJ2-5; V: TRBV28; D: TRBD2; size: .; CDR3: CASSLKREVIQETQYF; DNA: TGTGCCAGCAGTTTAAAGCGGGAGGTAATCCAAGAGACCCAGTACTTC
J: TRBJ2-7; V: TRBV7-9; D: .; size: .; CDR3: CASSLGDQGQYF; DNA: TGTGCCAGCAGCTTAGGGGATCAGGGGCAGTACTTC
J: TRBJ2-3; V: TRBV6-1; D: .; size: .; CDR3: CASSDSGLSTDTQYF; DNA: TGTGCCAGCAGTGATTCGGGACTCAGCACAGATACGCAGTATTTT
J: TRBJ2-2; V: TRBV11-3; D: TRBD2; size: .; CDR3: CASSQGLVGGELFF; DNA: TGTGCCAGCAGCCAAGGACTAGTTGGTGGGGAGCTGTTTTTT
J: TRBJ2-1; V: TRBV3-1/TRBV3-2; D: TRBD2; size: .; CDR3: CASSQVRSGGGNEQFF; DNA: TGTGCCAGCAGCCAAGTTCGAAGCGGGGGGGGCAATGAGCAGTTCTTC
J: TRBJ2-6; V: TRBV6-5; D: .; size: .; CDR3: CASTEQGTGANVLTF; DNA: TGTGCCAGCACCGAACAGGGAACTGGGGCCAACGTCCTGACTTTC
J: TRBJ2-2; V: TRBV9; D: TRBD2; size: .; CDR3: CASSGTSSTGELFF; DNA: TGTGCCAGCTCCGGGACTAGCTCCACCGGGGAGCTGTTTTTT
J: TRBJ2-7; V: TRBV18; D: .; size: few; CDR3: CASSRGSYEQYF; DNA: TGTGCCAGCTCAAGGGGATCCTACGAGCAGTACTTC
J: TRBJ1-2; V: TRBV6-1; D: .; size: .; CDR3: CASSERTDFYGYTF; DNA: TGTGCCAGCAGTGAAAGGACAGACTTCTATGGCTACACCTTC
J: TRBJ2-5; V: TRBV5-1; D: TRBD2; size: .; CDR3: CASSFSGAPNRETQYF; DNA: TGCGCCAGCAGCTTTAGCGGGGCCCCAAATAGAGAGACCCAGTACTTC
J: TRBJ2-5; V: TRBV19; D: .; size: .; CDR3: CASSTTAVQETQYF; DNA: TGTGCCAGTAGTACGACAGCCGTGCAAGAGACCCAGTACTTC
J: TRBJ2-5; V: TRBV6-2/TRBV6-3; D: TRBD1; size: .; CDR3: CASSLGQGVGETQYF; DNA: TGTGCCAGCAGTTTGGGACAGGGGGTTGGGGAGACCCAGTACTTC
J: TRBJ1-4; V: TRBV6-5; D: TRBD1; size: .; CDR3: CASSLGKGQGSEKLFF; DNA: TGTGCCAGCAGTTTGGGGAAGGGACAGGGTAGTGAAAAACTGTTTTTT
J: TRBJ1-1; V: TRBV18; D: .; size: .; CDR3: CASIHREWGTEAFF; DNA: TGTGCCAGCATACACAGGGAATGGGGCACTGAAGCTTTCTTT
J: TRBJ2-7; V: TRBV6-5; D: .; size: once; CDR3: CASSPRRGGPYEQYF; DNA: TGTGCCAGCAGTCCCCGGAGGGGGGGCCCCTACGAGCAGTACTTC